The next 10 T cell receptor beta chains were all read from a single sample in a study of cytotoxic CD8 clonotypes in ibrutinib-treated CLL. TCRdb keeps only in-frame clones here, not all; method: immunoSEQ multiplex PCR. The sample holds some 25,000 clones, just under 80% seen once. The sequencing used PBMCs, collected before ibrutinib treatment. The receptors derive from a human donor with chronic lymphocytic leukemia.

This clone was seen more than once but under ten times. The rearrangement links TRBV11-2 to TRBJ2-1; 8 bases match TRBD2. The junction had 8 bases not matched to a gene; V was cut back by 4 bases and J by 9 bases. Looked up from germline, CDR1 is SGHAT and CDR2 is FQNNGV. CDR3 size: 14 residues. CDR3 region: CASSSPSGSGEQFF. CDR3 in DNA: TGTGCCAGCAGCTCCCCCAGCGGGAGTGGTGAGCAGTTCTTC.

The V call is TRBV30, the J call TRBJ2-7; 7 bases agree with TRBD2. CDR3 length equals 14 residues. The germline V gene encodes CDR1 GTSNPN and CDR2 SVGIG (reference sequence). V shed 5 bases, J shed 2 bases, and the junction held 9 bases outside the gene matches. This chain's CDR3 is CAWGYSGLPYEQYF. The CDR3 DNA reads TGTGCCTGGGGTTATAGCGGGTTGCCCTACGAGCAGTACTTC.

The gene calls are TRBV7-2 and TRBJ1-1, with 7 bases aligning to TRBD1. V lost 5 bases and J lost 7; bases outside the gene matches: 7. The germline V gene encodes CDR1 SGHTA and CDR2 FQGNSA. CDR3 length: 13 amino acids. The CDR3 nucleotides are TGTGCCAGCAGCCAGATTTCAGGGGGTGAAGCTTTCTTT. This gives the protein CASSQISGGEAFF. The full variable domain, with the rest looked up from reference TRBV7-2 and TRBJ1-1, is GAGVSQSPSNKVTEKGKDVELRCDPISGHTALYWYRQSLGQGLEFLIYFQGNSAPDKSGLPSDRFSAERTGGSVSTLTIQRTQQEDSAVYLCASSQISGGEAFFGQGTRLTVV.

The rearrangement joins TRBV18 to TRBJ1-4; D not resolved. The CDR3 is 14 residues long. V was shortened by 6 bases and J by 0 bases, with 8 bases between the two germline ends. Germline V gene sequence: CDR1 KGHSH, CDR2 LQKENI. The CDR3, as DNA: TGTGCCAGCTCGCTCGGTGCAACTAATGAAAAACTGTTTTTT. Protein product: CASSLGATNEKLFF. The full variable domain, its missing parts supplied by reference TRBV18 and TRBJ1-4, is NAGVMQNPRHLVRRRGQEARLRCSPMKGHSHVYWYRQLPEEGLKFMVYLQKENIIDESGMPKERFSAEFPKEGPSILRIQQVVRGDSAAYFCASSLGATNEKLFFGSGTQLSVL.

This clone was counted once. The gene calls are TRBV6-5 and TRBJ2-3, with TRBD1 identical over 7 bases. Trimming cost V 8 bases and J 0 bases; bases outside gene matches: 8. CDR1 MNHEY and CDR2 SVGAGI come from the germline V gene. This CDR3 region has 15 residues. In DNA, the CDR3 is TGTGCCAGCGCAAAGGGGACAGCTAGCACAGATACGCAGTATTTT. Translated: CASAKGTASTDTQYF.

The chain recombines TRBV6-6 with TRBJ2-6; D unclear. This CDR3 has 13 amino acids. Trimming removed 8 bases from V and 4 bases from J, with 9 bases in between. The germline V gene has CDR1 MNHNY and CDR2 SVGAGI (reference sequence). The CDR3 region is CASLKVGANVLTF. CDR3 bases: TGTGCCAGCCTAAAAGTGGGGGCCAACGTCCTGACTTTC.

J is TRBJ2-7 and V is TRBV30; no firm D call. Germline CDR1 and CDR2: GTSNPN and SVGIG (reference sequence). Trimming stripped 1 base from V and 0 bases from J, with 7 bases between. The CDR3 consists of 13 residues. The DNA for the CDR3 is TGTGCCTGGAGTGGGGTAGTCTCCTACGAGCAGTACTTC. As protein: CAWSGVVSYEQYF.

The CDR3 DNA sequence: TGCGCCAGCAGCTCACTGACTAGCGGGAGGGCCTACAATGAGCAGTTCTTC. The encoded protein is CASSSLTSGRAYNEQFF. This sequence joins TRBV5-1 and TRBJ2-1; the match to TRBD2 covers 14 bases. Per germline, CDR1 SGHRS and CDR2 YFSETQ. The CDR3 sequence is 17 residues long. The V segment lost 3 bases and the J segment 2 bases; nucleotides outside the gene matches: 4.

The chain is built from TRBV29-1 and TRBJ2-1; weak D call: TRBD1 (6 bases). The germline V and J ends were trimmed by 6 bases and 3 bases, with 15 bases remaining between them. This CDR3 has 14 amino acids. Germline V gives CDR1 SQVTM, CDR2 ANQGSEA. The CDR3 protein is CSVGKGGSYNEQFF. CDR3 in DNA: TGCAGCGTCGGCAAAGGGGGTAGCTACAATGAGCAGTTCTTC.

CDR3 in DNA: TGCGCCAGCATGGGGGAGCTGAACACTGAAGCTTTCTTT. Amino acid sequence: CASMGELNTEAFF. The rearrangement uses TRBV5-1 and TRBJ1-1; weak D call: TRBD1 (5 bases). Trimming took 6 bases from V and 0 from J, leaving 9 bases between them. The CDR3 consists of 13 residues. Per germline, CDR1 SGHRS and CDR2 YFSETQ.